The 7 T cell receptor beta chains presented below share a single source sample, sequenced in a study of CD8 T cells in ankylosing spondylitis. TCRdb ran MiXCR on the 5' RACE reads and lists one entry per CDR3 protein. The sample shows around 130,000 distinct CDR3 sequences, 6% to 8.5% of them seen only once. The sample comprised blood, either unsorted or a sorted T cell fraction (not recorded which). The receptors were gathered from a male donor with ankylosing spondylitis or in good health (not recorded which).

This clonotype showed up many times. This chain connects TRBV20-1 to TRBJ2-3, with a weak D call TRBD1 (6 bases). CDR1 DFQATT and CDR2 SNEGSKA come from the germline V gene (reference sequence). The CDR3 totals 13 residues. V lost 6 bases and J 4 bases, leaving 14 bases between the germline ends. As DNA, the CDR3 is TGCAGTGCCAAGACAGGTTTGGCAGATACGCAGTATTTT. Translation gives CSAKTGLADTQYF.

In this sample, this clonotype turned up many times. This sequence joins TRBV12-3 or TRBV12-4 and TRBJ2-7; TRBD2 matches 12 bases. The V gene end was trimmed by 5 bases and the J gene end by 7 bases; junction bases not matched to a gene: 12. This CDR3 is built from 16 residues. The CDR3 DNA reads TGTGCCAGCAGTGCTTCTAGCGGGAGGGCCACTGGGGAGCAGTACTTC. Residues: CASSASSGRATGEQYF.

This clonotype was seen repeatedly, ten times or more. The chain uses TRBV19 and TRBJ2-5, with a possible D match to TRBD2 (5 bases). The CDR3 loop spans 17 amino acids. V dropped 5 bases and J dropped 1 base, with 20 bases sitting between them. Germline CDR1 LNHDA, CDR2 SQIVND (reference sequence). CDR3: CASSSRPGRSLQETQYF. The CDR3 DNA follows: TGTGCCAGTAGTTCCCGGCCGGGAAGGAGCCTCCAAGAGACCCAGTACTTC.

In this sample, this clonotype turned up many times. This chain uses TRBV7-9 with TRBJ2-7; 10 bases map to TRBD2. With V trimmed by 1 base and J by 3 bases, 6 bases remained unmatched. Germline CDR1 and CDR2: SEHNR and FQNEAQ (reference sequence). The CDR3 totals 16 residues. CDR3 amino acids: CASSLEASGSLYEQYF. The CDR3 DNA sequence: TGTGCCAGCAGCTTAGAGGCTAGCGGGAGTCTCTACGAGCAGTACTTC.

At least ten counts were recorded for this clonotype. The J gene is TRBJ2-1, the V gene TRBV20-1; 11 bases are shared with TRBD1. After removal of 4 bases from V and 7 bases from J, the junction contained 12 bases not matched to a gene. The germline V gene encodes CDR1 DFQATT and CDR2 SNEGSKA (reference sequence). The CDR3 consists of 16 residues. The CDR3 bases are TGCAGTGCTACCCTAAGTACCGGGACAGGGGGGAATGAGCAGTTCTTC. Residues: CSATLSTGTGGNEQFF.

This clonotype was observed many times. V usage is TRBV3-1 and J usage is TRBJ2-4; 9 bases are shared with TRBD1. CDR3 length: 16 residues. Germline V gives CDR1 LGHDT, CDR2 YNNKEL (reference sequence). V was pared by 3 bases and J by 2 bases, with 5 bases of the junction left unmatched. The CDR3 coding sequence is TGTGCCAGCAGCCAGGCGACAGGGGGTACCAAAAACATTCAGTACTTC. Its protein product is CASSQATGGTKNIQYF.

This clonotype has a count of ten or more. The gene calls are TRBV5-4 and TRBJ2-7, with a tentative D call TRBD2 (6 bases). Deletions cut 4 bases from V and 3 bases from J, with 23 bases between. Germline CDR1 reads SGHNT; CDR2 reads YYREEE (reference sequence). This CDR3 has 17 amino acids. The CDR3 DNA follows: TGTGCCAGCAGCCCCCCCGCCGGGGGATCCCAAATCTACGAGCAGTACTTC. Encoded protein: CASSPPAGGSQIYEQYF.